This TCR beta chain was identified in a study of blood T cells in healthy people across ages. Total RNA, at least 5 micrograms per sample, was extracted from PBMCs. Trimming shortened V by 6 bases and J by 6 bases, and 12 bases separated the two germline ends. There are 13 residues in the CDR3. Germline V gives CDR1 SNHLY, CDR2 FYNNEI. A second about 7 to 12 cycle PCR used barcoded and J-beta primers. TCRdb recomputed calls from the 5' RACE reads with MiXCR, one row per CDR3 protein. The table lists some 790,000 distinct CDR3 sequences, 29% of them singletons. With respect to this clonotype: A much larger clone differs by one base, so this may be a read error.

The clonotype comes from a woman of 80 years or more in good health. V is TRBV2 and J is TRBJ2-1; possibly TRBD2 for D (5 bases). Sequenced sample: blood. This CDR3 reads CASRDGVRNEQFF. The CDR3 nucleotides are TGTGCCAGCAGGGACGGGGTGCGCAATGAGCAGTTCTTC.